This TCR beta chain was captured in a study of neurological immune-mediated disorders. V dropped 0 bases and J dropped 9 bases, with 11 bases sitting between them. Germline V gives CDR1 LGHDT, CDR2 YNNKEL (reference sequence). This CDR3 spans 13 amino acids. Findings and limits, study-wide: In HTLV-1-associated myelopathy, TCR clonal expansion was greatest, whereas multiple sclerosis had the least, falling below healthy controls.

Libraries from sorted cells each used about a million CD4+ or CD8+ T cells. The table lists this clonotype with many counts. The antigen is not known. The cDNA was produced through 5'RACE with 10-nucleotide random UMIs. Using its own MiXCR run on the 5' RACE reads, TCRdb lists one record per CDR3 protein. The profile covers some 48,000 distinct CDR3 sequences, with more than 5% appearing a single time and approximately 1.5% taken by the ten largest. The clonotype originates from a woman between 18 and 30 years old with multiple sclerosis. This chain uses TRBV3-1 with TRBJ2-5; D remains ambiguous. Sequencing used CD4+ T cells from blood. The CDR3 DNA reads as TGTGCCAGCAGCCAAGATCGGATAGCATCCCAGTACTTC. This encodes CASSQDRIASQYF.